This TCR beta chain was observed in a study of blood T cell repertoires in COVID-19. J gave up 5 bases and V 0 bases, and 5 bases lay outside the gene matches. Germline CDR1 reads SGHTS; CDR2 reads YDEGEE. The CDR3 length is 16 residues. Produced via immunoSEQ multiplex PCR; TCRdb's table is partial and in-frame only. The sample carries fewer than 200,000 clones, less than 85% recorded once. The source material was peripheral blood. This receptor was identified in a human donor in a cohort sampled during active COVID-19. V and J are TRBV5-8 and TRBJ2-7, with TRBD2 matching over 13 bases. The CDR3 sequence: CASSLVTSGGWHEQYF. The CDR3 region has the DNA TGTGCCAGCAGCTTGGTGACTAGCGGGGGGTGGCACGAGCAGTACTTC.